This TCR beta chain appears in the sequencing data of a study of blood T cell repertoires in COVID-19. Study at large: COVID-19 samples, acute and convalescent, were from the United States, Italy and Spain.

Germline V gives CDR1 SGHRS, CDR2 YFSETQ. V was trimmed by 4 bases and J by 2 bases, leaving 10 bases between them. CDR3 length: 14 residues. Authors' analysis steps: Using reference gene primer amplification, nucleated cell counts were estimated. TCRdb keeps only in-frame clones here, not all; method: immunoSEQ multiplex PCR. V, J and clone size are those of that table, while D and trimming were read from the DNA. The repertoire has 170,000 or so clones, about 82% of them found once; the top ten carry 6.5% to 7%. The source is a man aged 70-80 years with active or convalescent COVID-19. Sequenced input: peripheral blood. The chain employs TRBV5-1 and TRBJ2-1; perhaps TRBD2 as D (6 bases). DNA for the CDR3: TGCGCCAGCAGCGGCGGGACGCCCTACAATGAGCAGTTCTTC. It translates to CASSGGTPYNEQFF.